The 17 T cell receptor beta chains reported below all come from one sample, sequenced in a study of post-analysis software for immune sequencing data. Study-wide points: Controls showed lower frequencies than patients for roughly five TRBV segments, and TRBV5-6, TRBV5-1 and TRBV20-1 were among these.

Unique-molecular-identifier-tagged TCR beta cDNA libraries were used. One entry per CDR3 protein results from TCRdb running MiXCR on the PCR reads. The sample lists more than 350,000 distinct CDR3 sequences, 39% occurring once. These TCRs are of unknown antigen specificity. Sequencing was carried out using blood. These receptors originate from a girl aged 2 to 9 with multiple sclerosis.

The genes are TRBV7-2 and TRBJ2-7; 13 bases agree with TRBD2. The end of the DNA aligns better with TRBJ2-5, so the J call may be wrong. From germline, CDR1 is SGHTA and CDR2 FQGNSA. The CDR3 sequence is 15 residues long. CDR3 sequence reads: CASSRTSGSRETQYF. DNA for the CDR3: TGTGCCAGCAGCCGGACTAGCGGGAGTAGGGAGACCCAGTACTTC.

Many counts were recorded for this clonotype. This chain connects TRBV29-1 to TRBJ2-1; D is uncertain. V lost 3 bases to trimming and J lost 6 bases, with 9 bases between them. The CDR3 is made up of 12 amino acids. Germline V gene data show CDR1 as SQVTM and CDR2 as ANQGSEA. CDR3 sequence reads: CSVEYRGNEQFF. CDR3 nucleotide sequence: TGCAGCGTTGAGTACAGAGGCAATGAGCAGTTCTTC.

This clonotype has more than one count but fewer than ten. The rearrangement uses TRBV20-1 and TRBJ2-1; D may correspond to TRBD1 or TRBD2 (7 bases each). This CDR3 has 14 amino acids. CDR1 and CDR2 from the germline V gene are DFQATT and SNEGSKA (reference sequence). V was clipped by 6 bases and J by 7 bases, with 19 bases between them. The CDR3 bases are TGCAGTGCCAGGGGGGCTAGGGGGGGAAATGAGCAGTTCTTC. Translation gives CSARGARGGNEQFF.

V is TRBV7-9 and J is TRBJ1-6; D uncertain. Per germline, CDR1 SEHNR and CDR2 FQNEAQ (reference sequence). The CDR3 is made up of 13 amino acids. The germline V and J ends were trimmed by 0 bases and 13 bases, with 10 bases remaining between them. CDR3 protein: CASSLAATTPLHF. CDR3 coding DNA: TGTGCCAGCAGCTTAGCGGCGACCACCCCCCTCCACTTT. Full variable domain (outside the CDR3, taken from reference TRBV7-9 and TRBJ1-6): DTGVSQNPRHKITKRGQNVTFRCDPISEHNRLYWYRQTLGQGPEFLTYFQNEAQLEKSRLLSDRFSAERPKGSFSTLEIQRTEQGDSAMYLCASSLAATTPLHFGNGTRLTVT.

This chain uses TRBV4-1 with TRBJ1-2, with D unclear. CDR3 size: 15 residues. The germline V and J ends were trimmed by 1 base and 5 bases, with 14 bases remaining between them. CDR1 and CDR2 from the germline V gene are MGHRA and YSYEKL. Here the CDR3 reads CASSQGELRGYGYTF. CDR3 bases: TGCGCCAGCAGCCAAGGGGAATTGCGTGGATATGGCTACACCTTC.

The chain links TRBV29-1 to TRBJ2-2, with D tentatively TRBD1 (6 bases). The CDR3 consists of 13 residues. Per germline, CDR1 SQVTM and CDR2 ANQGSEA. V gave up 7 bases and J gave up 4 bases, with 13 bases separating them. CDR3 in DNA: TGCAGCGGGACGGGACACCTCACCGGGGAGCTGTTTTTT. Protein: CSGTGHLTGELFF.

This clonotype was recorded a few times. This chain joins TRBV6-6 and TRBJ1-4; 7 nucleotides agree with TRBD1. J lost 4 bases, V lost 6 bases, and 8 bases had no gene match. The CDR3 loop spans 15 amino acids. In germline, CDR1 is MNHNY, CDR2 SVGAGI (reference sequence). CDR3 protein: CASSSTQGGNEKLFF. The DNA of the CDR3 is TGTGCCAGCAGCTCCACGCAGGGGGGTAATGAAAAACTGTTTTTT.

As to this clonotype: The DNA is left out, because the CDR3 cannot be placed on it with certainty; the CDR3 is given as TCRdb lists it. V and J are TRBV29-1 and TRBJ2-5; the table gives TRBD1 as D, unverified against the DNA. The CDR3 numbers 13 amino acids, ends counted. Looked up from germline, CDR1 is SQVTM and CDR2 is ANQGSEA. Here the CDR3 reads CSVAPGIGETQYF.

The V call is TRBV12-3 or TRBV12-4, the J call TRBJ2-5; the match to TRBD1 covers 8 bases. V lost 2 bases to trimming and J lost 4 bases; unmatched junction nucleotides: 6. This CDR3 is built from 15 residues. CDR3: CASSLSTGVRETQYF. The CDR3 nucleotides read TGTGCCAGCAGTTTATCGACAGGGGTTCGAGAGACCCAGTACTTC.

This sequence joins TRBV28 and TRBJ2-3; D possibly corresponds to TRBD2 (6 bases). Looked up from germline, CDR1 is MDHEN and CDR2 is SYDVKM. The CDR3 runs to 17 residues. V lost 3 bases and J lost 2, with 18 bases in between. The CDR3 protein is CASSFIGGSSFTDTQYF. In DNA, the CDR3 is TGTGCCAGCAGTTTTATCGGGGGATCATCCTTCACAGATACGCAGTATTTT.

This chain joins TRBV20-1 and TRBJ2-3, with D possibly TRBD2 on 6 matching bases. The CDR3 sequence is 15 residues long. Germline CDR1 reads DFQATT; CDR2 reads SNEGSKA (reference sequence). Between the trimmed V and J ends, which lost 3 bases and 0 bases, there was a span of 13 bases. The CDR3 region has the DNA TGCAGTGCTAGTGTGCCAGCGGGTAGCACAGATACGCAGTATTTT. This translates into CSASVPAGSTDTQYF.

This clonotype turned up a few times. The chain couples TRBV4-2 to TRBJ2-3, with 14 bases aligning to TRBD2. Germline CDR1 and CDR2: LGHNA and YNFKEQ. V was pared by 2 bases and J by 2 bases, with 6 bases of the junction left unmatched. The CDR3 consists of 18 residues. The CDR3 sequence: CASSQPPGLAGDTDTQYF. The CDR3 bases are TGTGCCAGCAGCCAACCGCCGGGACTAGCGGGGGACACAGATACGCAGTATTTT.

This clonotype was observed a handful of times. The CDR3 DNA sequence: TGTGCCAGCAGCTCCGACAGCGCTTATAATTCACCCCTCCACTTT. Its translation is CASSSDSAYNSPLHF. This chain uses TRBV12-3 or TRBV12-4 with TRBJ1-6, with a weak D call TRBD1 (5 bases). The CDR3 contains 15 residues. With 6 bases removed from V and 4 bases from J, the gap between germline ends came to 13 bases.

The gene calls are TRBV20-1 and TRBJ2-7, with D perhaps TRBD1 or TRBD2 (5 bases each). Germline loops: CDR1 DFQATT, CDR2 SNEGSKA (reference sequence). V was cut by 3 bases and J by 5 bases, with 17 bases left in between. This CDR3 has 14 residues. The DNA for the CDR3 is TGCAGTGCTAGTTTAGCAGGGTGGGGAGACGAGCAGTACTTC. It specifies CSASLAGWGDEQYF.

The V gene is TRBV28, the J gene TRBJ2-1; 10 nucleotides line up with TRBD2. This CDR3 has 16 amino acids. The ends lost 7 bases at V and 6 bases at J; junction bases unmatched: 12. The germline V gene encodes CDR1 MDHEN and CDR2 SYDVKM. This chain's CDR3 is CASTIHLAGDLNEQFF. CDR3 DNA sequence: TGTGCCAGCACCATCCATCTAGCGGGGGACCTCAATGAGCAGTTCTTC.

This clonotype appeared a few times. The chain combines TRBV20-1 with TRBJ1-1, with 9 bases identical to TRBD1. Germline V gives CDR1 DFQATT, CDR2 SNEGSKA (reference sequence). V was clipped by 2 bases and J by 1 base; unmatched bases: 5. The CDR3 runs 15 residues. CDR3 loop: CSARPMGQGNTEAFF. CDR3 bases: TGCAGTGCTAGACCTATGGGACAGGGGAACACTGAAGCTTTCTTT.

This clonotype was recorded once. The chain is built from TRBV12-3 or TRBV12-4 and TRBJ1-3; D is possibly TRBD1 (6 bases). V was cut by 6 bases and J by 3 bases, with 18 bases left in between. This CDR3 contains 16 residues. The CDR3 bases are TGTGCCAGCAGCCCCTCCGGACAGAGTATTGGAAACACCATATATTTT. This sequence encodes CASSPSGQSIGNTIYF.